This TCR beta chain came from a study of CD8 T cells in ankylosing spondylitis. Study findings and constraints: There was a TCR beta motif, made of eight highly homologous variants, that appeared characteristic of ankylosing spondylitis blood.

The V end lost 5 bases, the J end lost 2 bases, and 13 bases lay between the germline ends. Germline V lookup: CDR1 DFQATT, CDR2 SNEGSKA (reference sequence). CDR3 size: 14 residues. One entry per CDR3 protein, called by TCRdb with MiXCR from the 5' RACE reads. The sample carries 500,000 or so distinct CDR3 sequences, approximately 5.3% recorded once. There are many counts of this clonotype. Its antigen is as yet unknown. This clonotype originated in a male donor with ankylosing spondylitis. The sample comprised blood, either unsorted or a sorted T cell fraction (not recorded which). This chain connects TRBV20-1 to TRBJ2-1, with D maybe TRBD2 (6 bases). CDR3 bases: TGCAGTGCTCTTCTAGCGCCAGCCTACAATGAGCAGTTCTTC. Protein: CSALLAPAYNEQFF.